This entry lists 11 T cell receptor beta chains sequenced from one sample in a study of cytomegalovirus exposure and HLA in healthy donors. Primers for the PCR totalled 60 Vbeta and 13 Jbeta. Generated by immunoSEQ multiplex PCR, the TCRdb table keeps only in-frame clones and is missing some. The table has under 200,000 clones, over 80% seen once. The sequencing sample was made of PBMCs. Every receptor here comes from a human donor in good health.

This chain uses TRBV2 with TRBJ2-5; 8 nucleotides align to TRBD1. CDR1 and CDR2 from the germline V gene are SNHLY and FYNNEI. The length of the CDR3 is 14 residues. V was clipped by 5 bases and J by 5 bases; unmatched bases: 7. The DNA for the CDR3 is TGTGCCAGCAGTTCAGGGGGCCTGAGGGAGACCCAGTACTTC. Protein sequence: CASSSGGLRETQYF.

The chain carries TRBV15 and TRBJ2-5, with 12 nucleotides matching TRBD2. The CDR3 is 18 amino acids. The J segment lost 3 bases and the V segment lost 4 bases, leaving 12 bases of the junction unmatched. Per the germline V gene, CDR1 is LNHNV and CDR2 is YYDKDF (reference sequence). CDR3 in amino acids: CATSTPHRASGGEETQYF. The CDR3 DNA sequence: TGTGCCACCAGCACCCCTCACCGGGCTAGCGGGGGGGAAGAGACCCAGTACTTC.

This rearrangement joins TRBV4-1 to TRBJ2-7, with 14 bases lining up with TRBD2. Trimming cost V 1 base and J 0 bases; bases outside gene matches: 8. Per germline, CDR1 MGHRA and CDR2 YSYEKL. The CDR3 is made up of 19 amino acids. CDR3 coding DNA: TGCGCCAGCAGCCAAGTGGGACTAGCGGGGGCCTACAGCTCCTACGAGCAGTACTTC. This codes for CASSQVGLAGAYSSYEQYF.

In this sample, this clone turned up once. Other DNA variants within this sample encode the same CDR3. V and J are TRBV6-5 and TRBJ1-1; perhaps TRBD1 as D (5 bases). Per germline, CDR1 MNHEY and CDR2 SVGAGI. Trimming left V 6 bases short and J 5 bases short, with 16 bases between. The CDR3 consists of 14 residues. In DNA form, the CDR3 reads TGTGCCAGCAGGTTCGGGGCGGGAACGACTGAAGCTTTCTTT. Amino acid sequence: CASRFGAGTTEAFF.

This clone was seen a single time. The V and J genes are TRBV18 and TRBJ2-2; possibly TRBD1 for D (6 bases). Germline V gene sequence: CDR1 KGHSH, CDR2 LQKENI. The CDR3 runs 17 residues. Trimming removed 6 bases at V and 0 bases at J, with 17 bases between. CDR3 sequence: CASSPRTAPPNTGELFF. In DNA form, the CDR3 reads TGTGCCAGCTCCCCTCGGACAGCTCCACCGAACACCGGGGAGCTGTTTTTT.

This clone was observed a few times. This chain uses TRBV5-4 with TRBJ2-1; TRBD1 agrees at 7 bases. CDR3 length equals 14 residues. V was pared by 5 bases and J by 5 bases, with 7 bases of the junction left unmatched. Germline-derived CDR1 and CDR2 are SGHNT and YYREEE (reference sequence). The CDR3 DNA is TGTGCCAGCAGACAGACAGGGTCCCACAATGAGCAGTTCTTC. This codes for CASRQTGSHNEQFF.

The chain has TRBV9 and TRBJ2-2, with 11 bases matching TRBD1. V lost 4 bases to trimming and J lost 3 bases; unmatched junction nucleotides: 5. Germline V gives CDR1 SGDLS, CDR2 YYNGEE. The CDR3 loop spans 16 amino acids. CDR3 coding DNA: TGTGCCAGCAGCTCCCAGGACAGGGGGCACACCGGGGAGCTGTTTTTT. The encoded protein is CASSSQDRGHTGELFF.

V usage is TRBV7-2 and J usage is TRBJ2-1; D remains ambiguous. CDR1 and CDR2 from the germline V gene are SGHTA and FQGNSA. The CDR3 length is 11 residues. Trimming left V 5 bases short and J 9 bases short, with 8 bases between. The CDR3 DNA reads TGTGCCAGCAGCCTTATCGGTGAGCAGTTCTTC. Amino acids: CASSLIGEQFF.

The sample holds one count of this clone. The chain joins TRBV7-2 to TRBJ2-7, with 13 bases matching TRBD2. The CDR3 runs to 18 residues. The junction had 10 bases not matched to a gene; V was cut back by 2 bases and J by 3 bases. Per the germline V gene, CDR1 is SGHTA and CDR2 is FQGNSA. The CDR3 DNA sequence: TGTGCCAGCAGCTTACGGGCGACTAGCGGGGGGTTGTTCTACGAGCAGTACTTC. It translates to CASSLRATSGGLFYEQYF.

The chain recombines TRBV12-5 with TRBJ2-5; 9 positions match TRBD1. Trimming took 0 bases from V and 5 from J; bases not matched to a gene: 10. This CDR3 region has 17 residues. Germline V gene data show CDR1 as LGHNT and CDR2 as FRNRAP. CDR3 in amino acids: CASGLVIRDRASETQYF. CDR3 bases: TGTGCTAGTGGTTTGGTAATCAGGGACAGGGCTTCGGAGACCCAGTACTTC.

The CDR3 coding sequence is TGTGCCAGCAGACGAGCGGGAGGGGGCCTCGAGCAGTACTTC. This translates into CASRRAGGGLEQYF. The chain is built from TRBV27 and TRBJ2-7, with 10 bases aligning to TRBD2. The CDR3 is 14 amino acids. Losses at the gene ends were 6 bases for V and 6 bases for J; bases not matched to a gene: 8. Germline lookup yields CDR1 MNHEY and CDR2 SMNVEV (reference sequence).